A selection of T cell receptor beta chains follows, all from one sample in a study of shared T cell receptors in the human thymus. Sequencing was performed with immunoSEQ multiplex PCR; in TCRdb, only in-frame clones are kept and a portion is missing. The sample contains 630,000 or so clones, around 87% of which appear only once. The sample was also linked to a second study, of human thymus T cells.

Input material: thymocytes. Receptors were obtained from a boy in the first two years of life with a congenital heart defect. The CDR3 runs from the conserved cysteine through the conserved F or W. The size entry is marked missing in some rows and otherwise reads once, few, many or a size class.

v_gene	j_gene	abundance	CDR3aa
TRBV28	TRBJ2-7	-	CASSFGYRLATPLEQYF
TRBV7-3	TRBJ2-3	-	CASSLGRVTDTQYF
TRBV10-1	TRBJ2-1	once	CASSDNLRTAKNEQFF
TRBV7-2	TRBJ2-3	-	CASSSTTSGGSRGETQYF
TRBV14	TRBJ1-3	once	CASRHRGMNTIYF
TRBV6-5	TRBJ2-7	-	CASSYSGLAAPYEQYF
TRBV19	TRBJ1-2	-	CASFGERGGYTF
TRBV7-2	TRBJ2-7	once	CASSSQESYEQYF
TRBV4-3	TRBJ1-5	few	CASSQDWRSRDQPQHF
TRBV30	TRBJ1-4	-	CAWSILYATNEKLFF
TRBV20-1	TRBJ1-2	-	CSASDLCTF
TRBV6-5	TRBJ1-1	-	CASSYSRTANTEAFF
TRBV15	TRBJ2-1	-	CAIRLVAGGLSYNEQFF
TRBV7-9	TRBJ1-1	-	CASSLTPSLNTEAFF
TRBV19	TRBJ1-1	-	CASSLQGVPGSDTEAFF
TRBV15	TRBJ1-1	-	CATSRERTTYTGEKKAFF
TRBV27	TRBJ2-5	-	CASSLSPRPEETQYF
TRBV9	TRBJ2-3	-	CASSVGGGQTDTQYF
TRBV11-2	TRBJ2-5	-	CASSSGQGLETQYF
TRBV9	TRBJ2-3	-	CASSVVQNIDTDTQYF
TRBV28	TRBJ2-3	-	CASKSSLGTSVGDTQYF
TRBV6-5	TRBJ2-7	once	CASSPEGRSYEQYF
TRBV5-8	TRBJ2-3	-	CASSLEVGGRTSGSPDTQYF
TRBV6-5	TRBJ2-1	-	CASSHAGPMSCEQFF
TRBV2	TRBJ1-1	-	CASSDRGQYNTEAFF
TRBV14	TRBJ2-3	-	CASSQEVRRSHTDTQYF
TRBV10-3	TRBJ2-7	-	CAISVAGGRYEQYF